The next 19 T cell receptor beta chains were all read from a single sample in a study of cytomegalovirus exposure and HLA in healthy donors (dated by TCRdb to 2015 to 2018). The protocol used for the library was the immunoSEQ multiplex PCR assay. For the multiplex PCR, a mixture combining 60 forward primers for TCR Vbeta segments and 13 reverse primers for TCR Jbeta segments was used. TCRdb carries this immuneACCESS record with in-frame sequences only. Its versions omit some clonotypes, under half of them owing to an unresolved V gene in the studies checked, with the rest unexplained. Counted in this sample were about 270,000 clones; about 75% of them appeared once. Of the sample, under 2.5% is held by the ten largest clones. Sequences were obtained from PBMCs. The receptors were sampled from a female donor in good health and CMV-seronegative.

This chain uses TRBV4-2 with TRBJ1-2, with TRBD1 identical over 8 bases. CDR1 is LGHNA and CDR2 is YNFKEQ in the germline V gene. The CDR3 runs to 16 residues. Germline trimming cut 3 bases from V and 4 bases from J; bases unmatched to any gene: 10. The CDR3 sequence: CASSHPGGTGGYGYTF. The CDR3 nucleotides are TGTGCCAGCAGCCACCCCGGGGGAACAGGGGGCTATGGCTACACCTTC.

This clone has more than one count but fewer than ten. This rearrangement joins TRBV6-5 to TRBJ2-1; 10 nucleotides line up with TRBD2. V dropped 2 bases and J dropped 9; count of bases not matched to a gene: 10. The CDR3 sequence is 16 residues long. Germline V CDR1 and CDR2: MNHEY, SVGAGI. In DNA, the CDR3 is TGTGCCAGCAGTTACGGACCCCTAGCGGGAGTATTTGAGCAGTTCTTC. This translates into CASSYGPLAGVFEQFF.

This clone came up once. CDR3: CASSGEGSGRVIPGELFF. The DNA of the CDR3 is TGTGCCAGCAGTGGAGAGGGTAGCGGGAGAGTAATCCCCGGGGAGCTGTTTTTT. The chain combines TRBV2 with TRBJ2-2; 9 bases fit TRBD2. CDR1 and CDR2 (germline): SNHLY, FYNNEI. The CDR3 runs to 18 residues. Losses at the gene ends were 4 bases for V and 6 bases for J; bases not matched to a gene: 15.

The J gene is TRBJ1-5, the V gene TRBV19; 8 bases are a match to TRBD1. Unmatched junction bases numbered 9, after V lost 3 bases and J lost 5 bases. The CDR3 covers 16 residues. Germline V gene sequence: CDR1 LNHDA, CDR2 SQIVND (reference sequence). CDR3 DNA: TGTGCCAGTAGTATGTCTACGGGACAGGTTCATCAGCCCCAGCATTTT. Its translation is CASSMSTGQVHQPQHF.

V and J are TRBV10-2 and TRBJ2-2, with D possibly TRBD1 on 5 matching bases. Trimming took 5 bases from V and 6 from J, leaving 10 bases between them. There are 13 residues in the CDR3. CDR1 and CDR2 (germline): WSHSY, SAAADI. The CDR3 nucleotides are TGCGCCAGCAGTTTCCGGACACCCGGGGAGCTGTTTTTT. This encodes CASSFRTPGELFF.

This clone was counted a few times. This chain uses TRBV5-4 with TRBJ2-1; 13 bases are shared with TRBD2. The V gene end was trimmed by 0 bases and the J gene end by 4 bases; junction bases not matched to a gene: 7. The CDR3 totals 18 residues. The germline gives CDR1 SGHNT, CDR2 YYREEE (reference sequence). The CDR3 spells CASSLGTSGSIPYNEQFF. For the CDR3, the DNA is TGTGCCAGCAGCTTGGGGACTAGCGGGAGCATACCTTACAATGAGCAGTTCTTC.

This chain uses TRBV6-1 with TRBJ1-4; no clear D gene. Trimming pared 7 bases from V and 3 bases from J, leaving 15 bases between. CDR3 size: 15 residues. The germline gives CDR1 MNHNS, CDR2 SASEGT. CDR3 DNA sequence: TGTGCCAGCAACCATAATTGGGGAGCTAATGAAAAACTGTTTTTT. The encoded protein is CASNHNWGANEKLFF.

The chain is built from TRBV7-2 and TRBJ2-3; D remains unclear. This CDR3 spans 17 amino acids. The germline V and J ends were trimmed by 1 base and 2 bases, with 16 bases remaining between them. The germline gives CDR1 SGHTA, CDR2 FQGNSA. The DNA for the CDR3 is TGTGCCAGCAGCTTAGTGTTCCTCGGCGGAATCACAGATACGCAGTATTTT. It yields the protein CASSLVFLGGITDTQYF.

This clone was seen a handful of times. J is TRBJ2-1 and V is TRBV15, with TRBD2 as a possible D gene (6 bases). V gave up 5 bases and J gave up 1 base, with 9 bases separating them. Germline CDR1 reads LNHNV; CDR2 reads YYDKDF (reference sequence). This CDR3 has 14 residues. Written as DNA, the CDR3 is TGTGCCACCAGCTCCCGGGGGTCCTACAATGAGCAGTTCTTC. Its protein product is CATSSRGSYNEQFF.

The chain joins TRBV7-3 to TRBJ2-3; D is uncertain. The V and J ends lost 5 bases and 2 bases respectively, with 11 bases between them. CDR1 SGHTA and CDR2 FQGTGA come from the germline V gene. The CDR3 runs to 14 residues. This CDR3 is CASSRGKLTDTQYF. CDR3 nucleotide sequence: TGTGCCAGCAGCCGCGGAAAACTCACAGATACGCAGTATTTT.

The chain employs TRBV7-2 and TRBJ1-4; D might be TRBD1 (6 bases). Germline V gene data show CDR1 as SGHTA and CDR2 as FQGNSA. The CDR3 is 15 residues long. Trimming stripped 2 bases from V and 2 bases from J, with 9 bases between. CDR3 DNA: TGTGCCAGCAGCTTACCGGGACACACTAATGAAAAACTGTTTTTT. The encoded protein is CASSLPGHTNEKLFF.

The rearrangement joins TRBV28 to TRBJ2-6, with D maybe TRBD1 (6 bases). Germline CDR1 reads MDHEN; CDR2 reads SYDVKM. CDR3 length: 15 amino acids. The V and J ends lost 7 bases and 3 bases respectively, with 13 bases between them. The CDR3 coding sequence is TGTGCCAGCACCTCCAGGGGAGATGGGGCCAACGTCCTGACTTTC. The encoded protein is CASTSRGDGANVLTF.

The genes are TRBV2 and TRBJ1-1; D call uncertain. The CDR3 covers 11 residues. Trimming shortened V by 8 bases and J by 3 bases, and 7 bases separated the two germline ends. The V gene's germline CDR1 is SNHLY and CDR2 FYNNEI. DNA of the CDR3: TGTGCCAGCTTCTACCACACTGAAGCTTTCTTT. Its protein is CASFYHTEAFF.

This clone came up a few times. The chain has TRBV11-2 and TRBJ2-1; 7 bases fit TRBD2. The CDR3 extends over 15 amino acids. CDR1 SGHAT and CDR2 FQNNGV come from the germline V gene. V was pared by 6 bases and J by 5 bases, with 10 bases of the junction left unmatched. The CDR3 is CASRSTGGTHNEQFF. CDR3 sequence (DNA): TGTGCCAGCAGGTCTACGGGAGGCACCCACAATGAGCAGTTCTTC. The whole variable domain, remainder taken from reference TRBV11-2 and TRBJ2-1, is EAGVAQSPRYKIIEKRQSVAFWCNPISGHATLYWYQQILGQGPKLLIQFQNNGVVDDSQLPKDRFSAERLKGVDSTLKIQPAKLEDSAVYLCASRSTGGTHNEQFFGPGTRLTVL.

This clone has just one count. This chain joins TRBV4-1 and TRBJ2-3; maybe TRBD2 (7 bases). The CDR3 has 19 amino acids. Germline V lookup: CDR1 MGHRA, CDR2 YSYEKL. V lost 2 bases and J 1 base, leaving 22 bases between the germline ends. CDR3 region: CASSQPTGGLAARTDTQYF. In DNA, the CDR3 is TGCGCCAGCAGCCAACCCACTGGGGGGCTAGCGGCTCGCACAGATACGCAGTATTTT.

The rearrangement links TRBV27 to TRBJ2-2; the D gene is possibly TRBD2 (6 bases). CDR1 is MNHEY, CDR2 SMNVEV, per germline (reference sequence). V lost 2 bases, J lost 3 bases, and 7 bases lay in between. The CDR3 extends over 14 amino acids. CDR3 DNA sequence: TGTGCCAGCAGTTTAGCGGGGCACACCGGGGAGCTGTTTTTT. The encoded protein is CASSLAGHTGELFF.

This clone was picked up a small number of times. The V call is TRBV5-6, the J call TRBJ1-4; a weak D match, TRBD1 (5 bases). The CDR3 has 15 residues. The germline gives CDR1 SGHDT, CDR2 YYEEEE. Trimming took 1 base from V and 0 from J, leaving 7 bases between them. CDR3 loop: CASSLWGATNEKLFF. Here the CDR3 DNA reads TGTGCCAGCAGCTTGTGGGGGGCAACTAATGAAAAACTGTTTTTT.

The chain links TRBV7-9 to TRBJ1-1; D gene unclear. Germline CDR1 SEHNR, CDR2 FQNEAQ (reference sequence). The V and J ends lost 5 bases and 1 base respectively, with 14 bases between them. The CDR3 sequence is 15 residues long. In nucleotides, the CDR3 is TGTGCCAGCAGCACCATCAAAGGGAGGAACACTGAAGCTTTCTTT. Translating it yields CASSTIKGRNTEAFF.

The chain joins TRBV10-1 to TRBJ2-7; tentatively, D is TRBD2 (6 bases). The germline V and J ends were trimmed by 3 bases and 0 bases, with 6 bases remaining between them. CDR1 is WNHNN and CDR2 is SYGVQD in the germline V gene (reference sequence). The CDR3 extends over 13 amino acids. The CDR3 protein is CASSDGSSYEQYF. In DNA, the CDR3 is TGCGCCAGCAGTGACGGGAGCTCCTACGAGCAGTACTTC.